These 18 T cell receptor beta chains were all obtained from the same sample, sequenced in a study of Ad26.COV2.S vaccination and SARS-CoV-2 variants. Noted treatment: about 20 received Ad26.COV2.S at low or high dose, single or two shots; about 5 received placebo; per-sample allocation not given. Sampling occurred on day 63 after the first vaccine or placebo injection. Produced via immunoSEQ multiplex PCR; TCRdb's table is partial and in-frame only. The data contain about 420,000 clones, approximately 88% of them singletons. The sequencing used peripheral blood, collected in a trial of Ad26.COV2.S vaccine versus placebo. Every receptor here comes from a person aged 18 to 59 who received the Ad26.COV2.S COVID-19 vaccine or a placebo.

This clone was detected only a few times. The V call is TRBV7-9, the J call TRBJ1-2, with 8 nucleotides matching TRBD1. Trimming took 5 bases from V and 4 from J; bases not matched to a gene: 3. Germline CDR1 SEHNR, CDR2 FQNEAQ (reference sequence). The CDR3 totals 13 residues. The CDR3 protein is CASSLGQGYGYTF. In DNA form, the CDR3 reads TGTGCCAGCAGCCTCGGACAGGGCTATGGCTACACCTTC.

This clone was seen a few times. The chain is built from TRBV11-2 and TRBJ2-7; 9 nucleotides agree with TRBD2. V was clipped by 1 base and J by 13 bases; unmatched bases: 2. The CDR3 runs to 11 residues. In germline, CDR1 is SGHAT, CDR2 FQNNGV. The CDR3 nucleotides are TGTGCCAGCAGCTTAGGGGGACTAGCCTACTTC. Its translation is CASSLGGLAYF.

V gene TRBV19 combines with J gene TRBJ1-4; the D gene is possibly TRBD1 (6 bases). Germline V gene lookup returns CDR1 LNHDA and CDR2 SQIVND (reference sequence). The V and J ends lost 9 bases and 5 bases respectively, with 13 bases between them. This CDR3 comprises 13 residues. CDR3 sequence (DNA): TGTGCCAGAGGGGGGGTGGAGAATGAAAAACTGTTTTTT. It yields the protein CARGGVENEKLFF.

The chain carries TRBV24-1 and TRBJ1-1; possible D gene TRBD1, 5 bases. Germline V lookup: CDR1 KGHDR, CDR2 SFDVKD. Between the trimmed V and J ends, which lost 5 bases and 3 bases, there was a span of 18 bases. This CDR3 spans 16 amino acids. The CDR3 bases are TGTGCCACCAGTGCCACCCCCAAGGAGGGGCACACTGAAGCTTTCTTT. This codes for CATSATPKEGHTEAFF.

V gene TRBV28 combines with J gene TRBJ2-3; unclear D gene. V lost 6 bases and J lost 3, with 22 bases in between. Germline CDR1 MDHEN, CDR2 SYDVKM. The CDR3 has 17 residues. In DNA, the CDR3 is TGTGCCAGCAGCCTGACCCCCTCTAGGATCCTAACAGATACGCAGTATTTT. Protein: CASSLTPSRILTDTQYF. Full variable domain (outside the CDR3, taken from reference TRBV28 and TRBJ2-3): DVKVTQSSRYLVKRTGEKVFLECVQDMDHENMFWYRQDPGLGLRLIYFSYDVKMKEKGDIPEGYSVSREKKERFSLILESASTNQTSMYLCASSLTPSRILTDTQYFGPGTRLTVL.

This clone was seen more than once but under ten times. This chain connects TRBV18 to TRBJ2-7; D is undetermined. The CDR3 contains 12 residues. From germline, CDR1 is KGHSH and CDR2 LQKENI. The V end lost 1 base, the J end lost 2 bases, and 3 bases lay between the germline ends. CDR3 region: CASSPLTYEQYF. CDR3 nucleotides: TGTGCCAGCTCACCACTGACCTACGAGCAGTACTTC.

The chain is built from TRBV7-6 and TRBJ2-4; TRBD2 aligns across 13 bases. J was trimmed by 3 bases and V by 2 bases; bases with no gene match: 1. The CDR3 covers 16 residues. Germline V gene data show CDR1 as SGHVS and CDR2 as FNYEAQ. The chain's CDR3 is CASSLTSGGDKNIQYF. CDR3 nucleotide sequence: TGTGCCAGCAGCTTAACTAGCGGGGGGGACAAAAACATTCAGTACTTC.

Turning to this clone: Additional DNA sequences in this sample encode the identical CDR3. The chain is built from TRBV28 and TRBJ1-5, with D unresolved. This CDR3 is built from 13 residues. Germline V CDR1 and CDR2: MDHEN, SYDVKM. The germline V and J ends were trimmed by 5 bases and 4 bases, with 9 bases remaining between them. CDR3: CASSRTVNQPQHF. CDR3 coding DNA: TGTGCCAGCAGTCGAACAGTGAATCAGCCCCAGCATTTT.

The chain carries TRBV28 and TRBJ2-7; 7 bases line up with TRBD2. V was pared by 6 bases and J by 2 bases, with 10 bases of the junction left unmatched. The germline gives CDR1 MDHEN, CDR2 SYDVKM. The length of the CDR3 is 15 residues. The CDR3 DNA reads TGTGCCAGCAGCCCCCTGGCGGGGGTCGCCTACGAGCAGTACTTC. Its translation is CASSPLAGVAYEQYF.

V is TRBV10-3 and J is TRBJ2-3; 14 bases line up with TRBD2. The germline gives CDR1 ENHRY, CDR2 SYGVKD. V dropped 10 bases and J dropped 2; count of bases not matched to a gene: 14. The length of the CDR3 is 18 residues. The CDR3 DNA sequence: TGTGCCACCGAAATGACTAGCGGGGGGGCGCTTACCACAGATACGCAGTATTTT. Its translation: CATEMTSGGALTTDTQYF.

The chain recombines TRBV6-1 with TRBJ2-7; possible D gene TRBD1, 5 bases. The CDR3 loop spans 13 amino acids. Germline V gene lookup returns CDR1 MNHNS and CDR2 SASEGT. Trimming cost V 3 bases and J 6 bases, with 12 bases left between them. Written as DNA, the CDR3 is TGTGCCAGCAGTGATTTTCCAGGGTTCGAGCAGTACTTC. Protein sequence: CASSDFPGFEQYF.

V is TRBV29-1 and J is TRBJ1-4, with a weak D call TRBD1 (5 bases). The germline V gene has CDR1 SQVTM and CDR2 ANQGSEA. This CDR3 comprises 14 residues. Between the trimmed V and J ends, which lost 7 bases and 7 bases, there was a span of 19 bases. Written as DNA, the CDR3 is TGCAGCGCTCTCGTTCAGGGAGAGGGTGAAAAACTGTTTTTT. It specifies CSALVQGEGEKLFF.

The CDR3 DNA reads as TGTGCCAGCAGCCATTGGACAGGGTCCTACGAGCAGTACTTC. This encodes CASSHWTGSYEQYF. The chain employs TRBV14 and TRBJ2-7, with 8 bases identical to TRBD1. This CDR3 region has 14 residues. Germline V lookup: CDR1 SGHDN, CDR2 FVKESK. V was pared by 3 bases and J by 1 base, with 2 bases of the junction left unmatched.

The CDR3 reads CASSPIGTGVEKLFF. In nucleotides, the CDR3 is TGTGCCAGTAGTCCTATCGGGACAGGGGTTGAAAAACTGTTTTTT. This chain connects TRBV19 to TRBJ1-4, with TRBD1 identical over 10 bases. This CDR3 is built from 15 residues. V was clipped by 5 bases and J by 7 bases; unmatched bases: 7. The germline CDR1 and CDR2 sequences are LNHDA and SQIVND (reference sequence).

The chain joins TRBV18 to TRBJ2-1; D remains unclear. The CDR3 consists of 15 residues. The V and J ends lost 3 bases and 2 bases respectively, with 11 bases between them. The germline gives CDR1 KGHSH, CDR2 LQKENI. CDR3 sequence (DNA): TGTGCCAGCTCACCGCGGACCTCTACCTACAATGAGCAGTTCTTC. The encoded protein is CASSPRTSTYNEQFF.

This sequence joins TRBV18 and TRBJ2-3; 11 bases fit TRBD2. This CDR3 contains 17 residues. With V trimmed by 3 bases and J by 5 bases, 10 bases remained unmatched. Germline V lookup: CDR1 KGHSH, CDR2 LQKENI. This CDR3 is CASSPRISGGARDTQYF. The DNA of the CDR3 is TGTGCCAGCTCACCCCGAATTAGCGGGGGGGCCCGAGATACGCAGTATTTT.

This clone came up once. V and J are TRBV13 and TRBJ1-6; 7 bases agree with TRBD1. The V segment lost 5 bases and the J segment 4 bases; nucleotides outside the gene matches: 8. The CDR3 sequence is 16 residues long. CDR1 PRHDT and CDR2 FYEKMQ come from the germline V gene (reference sequence). The DNA for the CDR3 is TGTGCCAGCAGCACCCGGGACAGAGCATATAATTCACCCCTCCACTTT. Protein product: CASSTRDRAYNSPLHF.

Here the CDR3 reads CASSESDRGRGTQYF. Written as DNA, the CDR3 is TGCGCCAGCAGTGAGTCGGACAGGGGGCGTGGGACCCAGTACTTC. J is TRBJ2-5 and V is TRBV10-2, with 11 bases identical to TRBD1. Losses at the gene ends were 0 bases for V and 7 bases for J; bases not matched to a gene: 4. Germline-derived CDR1 and CDR2 are WSHSY and SAAADI. CDR3 length: 15 amino acids.